These 18 T cell receptor beta chains share one sample of origin, sequenced in a study of OX40 agonist ivuxolimab in advanced cancers. The method was immunoSEQ multiplex PCR; TCRdb's version includes in-frame clones alone and lacks a portion of them. Of 15,000 to 20,000 clones detected, approximately 86% appear once; the ten largest clones hold about 20%. Here the sequenced sample was CD4+ or CD8+ T cells sorted from blood, taken in a trial of the OX40 agonist ivuxolimab. These TCRs come from an adult with an advanced solid tumor such as melanoma, head and neck, liver or kidney cancer.

In its sample, this clone was seen a few times. The chain is built from TRBV29-1 and TRBJ1-3; 9 positions match TRBD1. The J segment lost 3 bases and the V segment lost 4 bases, leaving 7 bases of the junction unmatched. Germline CDR1 SQVTM, CDR2 ANQGSEA. The length of the CDR3 is 15 residues. The CDR3 protein is CSVVGGQGGGNTIYF. As DNA, the CDR3 is TGCAGCGTTGTGGGGGGACAGGGCGGTGGAAACACCATATATTTT.

The chain is built from TRBV18 and TRBJ2-5; D ambiguous. Trimming took off 0 bases at V and 3 bases at J, with 8 bases between the two ends. Germline CDR1 reads KGHSH; CDR2 reads LQKENI. The CDR3 extends over 14 amino acids. CDR3 bases: TGTGCCAGCTCACCACCGTACAGCGAAGAGACCCAGTACTTC. Protein: CASSPPYSEETQYF.

Only a few counts were recorded for this clone. The rearrangement uses TRBV14 and TRBJ1-2; D is undetermined. The CDR3 consists of 12 residues. Germline CDR1 SGHDN, CDR2 FVKESK. Trimming left V 4 bases short and J 6 bases short, with 9 bases between. In DNA, the CDR3 is TGTGCCAGCAGCCTGACGCGAGATGGCTACACCTTC. This translates into CASSLTRDGYTF. Full variable domain (missing parts from reference TRBV14 and TRBJ1-2): EAGVTQFPSHSVIEKGQTVTLRCDPISGHDNLYWYRRVMGKEIKFLLHFVKESKQDESGMPNNRFLAERTGGTYSTLKVQPAELEDSGVYFCASSLTRDGYTFGSGTRLTVV.

J is TRBJ2-3 and V is TRBV18, with D perhaps TRBD2 (6 bases). V was trimmed by 3 bases and J by 0 bases, leaving 13 bases between them. CDR3 size: 16 residues. CDR1 and CDR2 (germline): KGHSH, LQKENI. The CDR3 reads CASSPRGASSTDTQYF. CDR3 coding DNA: TGTGCCAGCTCACCTCGCGGGGCCTCTAGCACAGATACGCAGTATTTT.

CDR3 in DNA: TGTGTAAACAGTGGGGAGGGGGGCCTCAGCTATGGCTACACCTTC. Its translation: CVNSGEGGLSYGYTF. The V gene is TRBV2, the J gene TRBJ1-2; D possibly corresponds to TRBD1 (6 bases). The CDR3 has 15 amino acids. Germline CDR1 SNHLY, CDR2 FYNNEI.

V usage is TRBV4-1 and J usage is TRBJ2-3; tentatively, D is TRBD1 (6 bases). The CDR3 length is 16 residues. Germline CDR1 is MGHRA and CDR2 is YSYEKL. V lost 7 bases and J 2 bases, leaving 19 bases between the germline ends. The CDR3, as DNA: TGCGCCAGCAACGTTCGGGACAAGGCATTCACAGATACGCAGTATTTT. Protein: CASNVRDKAFTDTQYF.

As for this clone: The sample carries other DNA sequences with the same CDR3. The chain recombines TRBV6-1 with TRBJ1-4, with TRBD1 as a possible D gene (6 bases). CDR1 is MNHNS, CDR2 SASEGT, per germline. The ends were cut back, 6 bases at V and 7 bases at J, with 15 bases in the middle. There are 14 residues in the CDR3. DNA for the CDR3: TGTGCCAGCAGCGGCGGGACAAGGAGTGAAAAACTGTTTTTT. Protein product: CASSGGTRSEKLFF.

The chain carries TRBV30 and TRBJ1-5; 7 positions agree with TRBD1. The CDR3 is made up of 14 amino acids. Trimming at V came to 0 bases and at J to 8 bases, leaving 7 bases not matched to a gene. CDR1 GTSNPN and CDR2 SVGIG come from the germline V gene (reference sequence). In nucleotides, the CDR3 is TGTGCCTGGAGTGTACGAGGGGGCTGGGAGCCCCAGCATTTT. Protein: CAWSVRGGWEPQHF. Variable domain in full (rest from reference TRBV30 and TRBJ1-5): SQTIHQWPATLVQPVGSPLSLECTVEGTSNPNLYWYRQAAGRGLQLLFYSVGIGQISSEVPQNLSASRPQDRQFILSSKKLLLSDSGFYLCAWSVRGGWEPQHFGDGTRLSIL.

The chain recombines TRBV28 with TRBJ2-1, with a tentative D call TRBD2 (6 bases). CDR3 length: 17 amino acids. With 5 bases removed from V and 4 bases from J, the gap between germline ends came to 21 bases. Looked up from germline, CDR1 is MDHEN and CDR2 is SYDVKM. CDR3 in amino acids: CASSHPPMSRDYNEQFF. The CDR3 nucleotides are TGTGCCAGCAGTCACCCCCCTATGTCGCGGGATTACAATGAGCAGTTCTTC.

The chain is built from TRBV5-4 and TRBJ1-4; 7 bases fit TRBD1. Germline trimming cut 4 bases from V and 8 bases from J; bases unmatched to any gene: 8. This CDR3 comprises 14 residues. Germline V gene lookup returns CDR1 SGHNT and CDR2 YYREEE (reference sequence). DNA of the CDR3: TGTGCCAGCAGCCTACAGGGGTTTGGAGAAAAACTGTTTTTT. Translating it yields CASSLQGFGEKLFF.

The V gene is TRBV7-9, the J gene TRBJ2-2; 7 bases agree with TRBD2. The ends lost 1 base at V and 7 bases at J; junction bases unmatched: 6. The germline V gene encodes CDR1 SEHNR and CDR2 FQNEAQ (reference sequence). The CDR3 covers 15 residues. The CDR3 coding sequence is TGTGCCAGCAGCTTAGGAACGACTAGCAGCGGGGAGCTGTTTTTT. This gives the protein CASSLGTTSSGELFF.

This clone has just a few counts. V is TRBV27 and J is TRBJ2-5, with 9 bases matching TRBD1. The CDR3 has 17 amino acids. From germline, CDR1 is MNHEY and CDR2 SMNVEV (reference sequence). V was pared by 5 bases and J by 4 bases, with 14 bases of the junction left unmatched. Here the CDR3 reads CASSPLAGQGRRETQYF. As DNA, the CDR3 is TGTGCCAGCAGTCCTCTGGCGGGACAGGGACGTCGAGAGACCCAGTACTTC.

The CDR3: CASSENGLYGYTF. The CDR3 region has the DNA TGTGCCAGCAGTGAAAACGGCCTCTATGGCTACACCTTC. The J gene is TRBJ1-2, the V gene TRBV2; D remains ambiguous. Trimming cost V 2 bases and J 4 bases, with 8 bases left between them. This CDR3 has 13 amino acids. Germline values: CDR1 SNHLY, CDR2 FYNNEI.

This chain joins TRBV5-1 and TRBJ1-3, with D possibly TRBD1 on 5 matching bases. Between the trimmed V and J ends, which lost 4 bases and 0 bases, there was a span of 11 bases. The CDR3 is 15 amino acids. Germline-derived CDR1 and CDR2 are SGHRS and YFSETQ. This CDR3 reads CASSASGHSGNTIYF. In DNA, the CDR3 is TGCGCCAGCAGCGCCTCCGGACACTCTGGAAACACCATATATTTT.

The rearrangement uses TRBV7-8 and TRBJ2-3; TRBD1 or TRBD2 may be the D gene (6 bases each). V was cut by 3 bases and J by 6 bases, with 13 bases left in between. This CDR3 comprises 14 residues. CDR1 SGHVS and CDR2 FQNEAQ come from the germline V gene. The CDR3 sequence: CASSFGGRLDTQYF. The CDR3 DNA is TGTGCCAGCAGCTTCGGGGGCCGTTTGGATACGCAGTATTTT.

The chain has TRBV10-3 and TRBJ1-5, with D unclear. In germline, CDR1 is ENHRY, CDR2 SYGVKD. There are 13 residues in the CDR3. Trimming stripped 2 bases from V and 4 bases from J, with 6 bases between. The CDR3 is CAISEKGNQPQHF. CDR3 bases: TGTGCCATCAGTGAGAAAGGGAATCAGCCCCAGCATTTT.

V usage is TRBV5-1 and J usage is TRBJ2-3; 8 bases are a match to TRBD1. The CDR3 consists of 13 residues. V lost 7 bases, J lost 6 bases, and 7 bases stayed unmatched. The V gene's germline CDR1 is SGHRS and CDR2 YFSETQ. The CDR3 DNA reads as TGCGCCAGCGGAAGGACAGGGAAGGATACGCAGTATTTT. This translates into CASGRTGKDTQYF.

The chain uses TRBV28 and TRBJ2-7, with D possibly matching TRBD2 (7 bases). This CDR3 contains 14 residues. V dropped 6 bases and J dropped 5 bases, with 17 bases sitting between them. CDR1 and CDR2 from the germline V gene are MDHEN and SYDVKM. DNA for the CDR3: TGTGCCAGCAGGGAGAGGGGGGGTGAGAACGAGCAGTACTTC. Its protein is CASRERGGENEQYF.